This T cell receptor beta chain derives from a study of cytomegalovirus exposure and HLA in healthy donors. Whole-study results and caveats: Apparent HLA restriction characterized most CMV-associated TCR beta chains in a later analysis. Available immune exposure information covered CMV serostatus only.

This clone has only a few counts. The antigen remains undetermined. Use of 60 Vbeta and 13 Jbeta primers characterized the PCR. As processed by the authors: Around 9.9 million shared chains were among the roughly 80 million unique TCR beta chains that a later analysis counted. TCRdb keeps only in-frame clones here, not all; method: immunoSEQ multiplex PCR. D and trimming were read from the DNA, whereas the V and J calls and clone size are those reported in that table. Of roughly 50,000 clones listed, more than 65% are singletons. V lost 5 bases, J lost 6 bases, and 5 bases stayed unmatched. Germline V gene data show CDR1 as SGHDN and CDR2 as FVKESK. There are 16 residues in the CDR3.

The sample was PBMCs. The sequence was collected from a young woman in good health and CMV-seronegative. This chain joins TRBV14 and TRBJ2-3; 16 bases are shared with TRBD2. In nucleotides, the CDR3 is TGTGCCAGCAGCGTCGGGACTAGCGGGAGGGTCGATACGCAGTATTTT. Encoded protein: CASSVGTSGRVDTQYF.